The clone carrying this T cell receptor (beta chain) showed up many times. The antigen is undetermined. This CDR3 is built from 14 residues. The germline V gene has CDR1 KGHSH and CDR2 LQKENI. Trimming shortened V by 2 bases and J by 2 bases, and 9 bases separated the two germline ends. The sample comes from a study of Graves' ophthalmopathy and Graves' hyperthyroidism. RNA served as the template for amplifying TCR beta CDR3 regions. HTBI primers were used in a first-round RT-PCR, which preceded a second-round multiplex PCR. TCRdb passed the multiplex PCR reads through MiXCR, listing each CDR3 protein once. The repertoire consists of 600,000 to 650,000 distinct CDR3 sequences, with approximately 22% occurring once and the leading ten covering approximately 7%. Study observations and caveats: Classification of ophthalmopathy versus stable hyperthyroidism by a 13-signature model yielded approximately 90% sensitivity and just under 83% specificity.

The V call is TRBV18, the J call TRBJ1-2, with D perhaps TRBD1 (5 bases). Specimen: peripheral blood. The TCR comes from a woman between 18 and 30 years old with stable Graves' hyperthyroidism. Some clones in this sample may be carry-over from other donors' samples. The CDR3 reads CASSPSRENYGYTF. The CDR3 DNA reads as TGTGCCAGCTCACCATCCAGGGAAAACTATGGCTACACCTTC.